This TCR beta chain was captured by sequencing in a study of T-cell memory formation after mild COVID-19. For this clonotype: What it binds is not known.

Per the germline V gene, CDR1 is SGHTA and CDR2 is FQGTGA. The CDR3 length is 13 residues. V shed 4 bases and J shed 4 bases, with 7 bases lying between them. Study outcomes and limitations: Detection of some responders pre-infection suggested pre-existing cross-reactive memory T cells participated. Those CD4+ clones that contracted were mainly in CM and EM (CD8+ ones in EMRA).

One entry per CDR3 protein results from TCRdb running MiXCR on the 5' RACE reads. The data contain hundreds of thousands of distinct CDR3 sequences, 16% of them singletons. This clonotype was obtained from a man in his late teens or twenties who had mild COVID-19 (a few samples of this study predate the infection). Cell type and time point are not known. What was sequenced was PBMCs or a T cell subset sorted from them (not recorded which). The chain links TRBV7-3 to TRBJ2-2; D gene uncertain. CDR3 in DNA: TGTGCCAGCAGCTCTTCAAGCACCGGGGAGCTGTTTTTT. Translated: CASSSSSTGELFF.